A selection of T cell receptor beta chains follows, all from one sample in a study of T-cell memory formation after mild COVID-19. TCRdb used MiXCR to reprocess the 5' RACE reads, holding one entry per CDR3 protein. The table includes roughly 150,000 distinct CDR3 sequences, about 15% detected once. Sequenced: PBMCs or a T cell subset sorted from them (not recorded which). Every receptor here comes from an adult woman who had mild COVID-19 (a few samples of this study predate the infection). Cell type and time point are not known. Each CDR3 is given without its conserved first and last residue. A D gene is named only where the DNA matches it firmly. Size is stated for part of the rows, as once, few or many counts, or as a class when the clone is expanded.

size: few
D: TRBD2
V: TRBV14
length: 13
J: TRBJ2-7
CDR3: ASSPWTSGSYEQY

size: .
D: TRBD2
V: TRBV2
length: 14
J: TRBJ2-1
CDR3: ASSEAGLVVGNEQF

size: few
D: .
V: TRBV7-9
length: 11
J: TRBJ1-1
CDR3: ASGWPGATEAF

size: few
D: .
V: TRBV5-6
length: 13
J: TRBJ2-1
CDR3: ASSPSPRSYNEQF

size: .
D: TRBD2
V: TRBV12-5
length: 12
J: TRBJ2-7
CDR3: ASGGTSGTYEQY

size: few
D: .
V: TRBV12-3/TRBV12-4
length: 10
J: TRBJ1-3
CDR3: ASSLLGDTIY

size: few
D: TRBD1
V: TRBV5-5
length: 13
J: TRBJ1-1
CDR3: ASSLIGQANTEAF

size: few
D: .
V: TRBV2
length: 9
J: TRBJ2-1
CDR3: ASSDRPEQF

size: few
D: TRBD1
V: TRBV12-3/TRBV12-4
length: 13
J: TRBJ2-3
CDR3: ASSRDRGQADTQY

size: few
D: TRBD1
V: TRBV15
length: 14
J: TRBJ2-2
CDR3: ATSREQGQPTGELF

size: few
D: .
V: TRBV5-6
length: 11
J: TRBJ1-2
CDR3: ASRPGAGNPYT

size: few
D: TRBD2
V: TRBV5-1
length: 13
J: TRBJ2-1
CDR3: ASSLSGGTHNEQF

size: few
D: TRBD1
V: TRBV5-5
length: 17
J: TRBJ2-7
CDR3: ASSLTPGTGLGKGYEQY

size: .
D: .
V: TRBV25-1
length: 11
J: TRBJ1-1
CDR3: ASSERTNTEAF

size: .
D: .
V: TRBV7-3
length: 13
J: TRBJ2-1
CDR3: ASSSPLPGWNEQF

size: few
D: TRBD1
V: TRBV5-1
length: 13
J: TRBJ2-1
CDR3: ASSSWNLLDREQF

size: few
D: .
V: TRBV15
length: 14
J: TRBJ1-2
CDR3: ATSRGLTGPNYGYT

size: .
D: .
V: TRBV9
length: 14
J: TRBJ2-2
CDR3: ASSALGQPNTGELF

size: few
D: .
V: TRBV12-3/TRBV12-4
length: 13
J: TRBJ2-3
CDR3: ASSFTGMSTDTQY

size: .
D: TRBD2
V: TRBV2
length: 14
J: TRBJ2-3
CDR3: ASSWIAGGLTDTQY